Listed below are T cell receptor beta chains from one sample, sequenced in a study of cytomegalovirus exposure and HLA in healthy donors. The protocol was immunoSEQ multiplex PCR, while the TCRdb copy is restricted to in-frame clones and leaves out a portion. The sample contains about 190,000 clones, approximately 88% of which appear only once. The sequenced sample was PBMCs. These receptors came from a woman aged 50 to 65 in good health and CMV-seropositive. CDR3s include the opening cysteine and the closing phenylalanine or tryptophan. A D gene is named only where the DNA matches it firmly. Not all rows give a size; the values are once, few, many and, for expanded clones, a class.

TRBJ2-1	TRBV19	NA	NA	CASMELAATVNEQFF	TGTGCCAGTATGGAACTAGCTGCGACAGTGAATGAGCAGTTCTTC
TRBJ2-7	TRBV6-6	TRBD1	NA	CASNDRAGEQYF	TGTGCCAGCAACGACAGGGCAGGCGAGCAGTACTTC
TRBJ2-7	TRBV4-3	TRBD2	once	CASSQEGVAGSSYEQYF	TGCGCCAGCAGCCAAGAGGGGGTAGCGGGCAGCTCCTACGAGCAGTACTTC
TRBJ2-7	TRBV5-1	TRBD2	NA	CASSLASGGAPYEQYF	TGCGCCAGCAGCTTGGCTAGCGGGGGCGCCCCCTACGAGCAGTACTTC
TRBJ2-3	TRBV9	NA	NA	CASSPGGGPGTDTQYF	TGTGCCAGCAGCCCTGGGGGGGGGCCTGGCACAGATACGCAGTATTTT
TRBJ2-1	TRBV9	NA	NA	CASSERDSSYNEQFF	TGTGCCAGCAGCGAACGGGACTCCTCCTACAATGAGCAGTTCTTC
TRBJ2-5	TRBV6-5	TRBD2	NA	CASSLAGGQETQYF	TGTGCCAGCAGTCTAGCGGGGGGGCAAGAGACCCAGTACTTC
TRBJ2-5	TRBV7-2	NA	NA	CASSWTDQETQYF	TGTGCCAGCAGCTGGACAGACCAAGAGACCCAGTACTTC
TRBJ1-1	TRBV6-5	NA	NA	CASSYQGQNTEAFF	TGTGCCAGCAGTTACCAGGGACAGAACACTGAAGCTTTCTTT
TRBJ2-5	TRBV2	NA	NA	CASSDVGGIQETQYF	TGTGCCAGCAGTGATGTGGGGGGAATCCAAGAGACCCAGTACTTC
TRBJ2-3	TRBV7-9	TRBD2	NA	CASSLTSGGSDTQYF	TGTGCCAGCAGCTTAACTAGCGGGGGGTCAGATACGCAGTATTTT
TRBJ1-1	TRBV6-5	NA	few	CASTKTGNTEAFF	TGTGCCAGCACCAAGACAGGGAACACTGAAGCTTTCTTT
TRBJ1-2	TRBV25-1	NA	NA	CASSEWGDGYTF	TGTGCCAGCAGTGAATGGGGGGATGGCTACACCTTC
TRBJ1-5	TRBV9	NA	NA	CASSVEGDQPQHF	TGTGCCAGCAGCGTAGAAGGAGATCAGCCCCAGCATTTT
TRBJ2-7	TRBV11-1	NA	NA	CASSLEVTRAEQYF	TGTGCCAGCAGCTTAGAAGTGACAAGAGCCGAGCAGTACTTC
TRBJ2-1	TRBV9	TRBD1	NA	CASGGQGANEQFF	TGTGCCTCCGGGGGACAGGGGGCCAATGAGCAGTTCTTC
TRBJ2-2	TRBV18	NA	NA	CASSPSSGARNTGELFF	TGTGCCAGCTCACCCTCTTCAGGGGCGCGGAACACCGGGGAGCTGTTTTTT
TRBJ2-7	TRBV6-1	NA	NA	CAAPKGPLEQYF	TGTGCCGCTCCGAAGGGGCCCCTCGAGCAGTACTTC
TRBJ2-7	TRBV7-9	NA	NA	CASSRQAYEQYF	TGTGCCAGCAGCCGACAGGCCTACGAGCAGTACTTC
TRBJ2-3	TRBV7-2	TRBD2	NA	CASSLKGRGTSTDTQYF	TGTGCCAGCAGCTTAAAAGGGCGGGGGACTAGCACAGATACGCAGTATTTT
TRBJ2-2	TRBV9	NA	NA	CASSVAGQALGTGELFF	TGTGCCAGCAGCGTAGCAGGACAAGCCCTGGGCACCGGGGAGCTGTTTTTT
TRBJ2-7	TRBV7-9	TRBD2	NA	CASSFGVAGDLYEQYF	TGTGCCAGCAGCTTTGGAGTAGCGGGGGACTTATACGAGCAGTACTTC
TRBJ2-5	TRBV5-1	NA	NA	CASSRTTLGGETQYF	TGCGCCAGCAGTAGGACTACCCTTGGTGGAGAGACCCAGTACTTC
TRBJ1-5	TRBV12-5	TRBD1	NA	CASGLSGQVPSQPQHF	TGTGCTAGTGGCTTGTCGGGACAGGTGCCGAGTCAGCCCCAGCATTTT
TRBJ2-6	TRBV4-1	NA	NA	CASSHGVISGANVLTF	TGCGCCAGCAGCCACGGAGTTATCTCTGGGGCCAACGTCCTGACTTTC
TRBJ2-3	TRBV2	TRBD2	NA	CASLLAGAGDTQYF	TGTGCCAGCCTCTTAGCGGGGGCCGGAGATACGCAGTATTTT
TRBJ2-1	TRBV6-6	TRBD2	NA	CASSYGLAEFF	TGTGCCAGCAGTTACGGACTAGCGGAGTTCTTC